This passage covers 3 T cell receptor beta chains from one sample sequenced in a study of cytomegalovirus exposure and HLA in healthy donors. Primers included in the PCR were 60 Vbeta and 13 Jbeta primers. The table came from immunoSEQ multiplex PCR; TCRdb's copy has only in-frame clones and leaves some out. This repertoire includes 45,000 to 60,000 clones. Input material: PBMCs. These receptors all come from a woman aged 40 to 49 in good health and CMV-seronegative.

With regard to this clone: Other DNA sequences in this specimen translate into the identical CDR3. CDR3 sequence (DNA): TGTGCCAGCAGCCAACAGGGAAACAGCGCCTATAATTCACCCCTCCACTTT. Translated, it gives CASSQQGNSAYNSPLHF. The chain carries TRBV4-2 and TRBJ1-6, with D possibly TRBD1 on 5 matching bases. Germline CDR1 and CDR2: LGHNA and YNFKEQ. The CDR3 loop spans 17 amino acids. The germline V and J ends were trimmed by 2 bases and 2 bases, with 13 bases remaining between them.

The chain uses TRBV19 and TRBJ2-7; 7 bases map to TRBD1. With 6 bases clipped from V and 7 bases from J, the junction kept 12 bases outside the gene matches. The CDR3 runs to 14 residues. Germline values: CDR1 LNHDA, CDR2 SQIVND (reference sequence). The CDR3 loop is CASRLGAVTGEQYF. The CDR3 coding sequence is TGTGCCAGTAGACTGGGGGCTGTGACAGGGGAGCAGTACTTC. The complete variable domain, with remaining parts taken from reference TRBV19 and TRBJ2-7, reads DGGITQSPKYLFRKEGQNVTLSCEQNLNHDAMYWYRQDPGQGLRLIYYSQIVNDFQKGDIAEGYSVSREKKESFPLTVTSAQKNPTAFYLCASRLGAVTGEQYFGPGTRLTVT.

This chain connects TRBV6-5 to TRBJ1-1; tentatively, D is TRBD1 (5 bases). The CDR3 spans 13 residues. Germline CDR1 is MNHEY and CDR2 is SVGAGI. Trimming pared 0 bases from V and 8 bases from J, leaving 10 bases between. The DNA of the CDR3 is TGTGCCAGCAGTTACTCGCCAGGGCTCGAAGCTTTCTTT. Translating gives CASSYSPGLEAFF.